Listed here are 13 T cell receptor beta chains from one sample, sequenced in a study of shared clonotypes between healthy human individuals. Repertoires were generated with immunoSEQ multiplex PCR, while TCRdb's copy carries only in-frame clones and drops some. The sample contains under 1,100,000 clones, approximately 70% of which appear only once. The sample was memory CD4+ T cells sorted from blood. Specified subset: CD45RA-negative fraction. All receptors come from a man younger than 30 in good health.

The chain links TRBV2 to TRBJ1-5, with no clear D. V was shortened by 5 bases and J by 4 bases, with 9 bases between the two germline ends. The CDR3 runs 13 residues. Germline values: CDR1 SNHLY, CDR2 FYNNEI. The CDR3 DNA reads TGTGCCAGCAGTCGGACGGCTAATCAGCCCCAGCATTTT. Its translation: CASSRTANQPQHF.

This chain connects TRBV4-1 to TRBJ1-2; D is uncertain. CDR1 and CDR2 (germline): MGHRA, YSYEKL. The germline V and J ends were trimmed by 2 bases and 2 bases, with 12 bases remaining between them. This CDR3 has 15 residues. For the CDR3, the DNA is TGCGCCAGCAGCCAATCAGACTTGTTGAACTATGGCTACACCTTC. Translation: CASSQSDLLNYGYTF.

The chain is built from TRBV20-1 and TRBJ1-2; D is undetermined. CDR1 is DFQATT, CDR2 SNEGSKA, per germline (reference sequence). The ends were cut back, 4 bases at V and 4 bases at J, with 7 bases in the middle. The CDR3 covers 11 residues. The CDR3 sequence: CSAIDGYGYTF. DNA for the CDR3: TGCAGTGCTATCGACGGCTATGGCTACACCTTC.

This chain connects TRBV7-2 to TRBJ2-3; 12 bases are a match to TRBD2. The V gene's germline CDR1 is SGHTA and CDR2 FQGNSA. V trimming: 7 bases; J trimming: 4 bases; junction bases outside the gene matches: 6. The CDR3 is 15 residues long. For the CDR3, the DNA is TGTGCCAGCACCCGGACTAGCGGGATCCCAGATACGCAGTATTTT. It yields the protein CASTRTSGIPDTQYF.

The rearrangement links TRBV4-2 to TRBJ2-7; 9 positions match TRBD2. V gave up 0 bases and J gave up 5 bases; unmatched junction bases: 8. Germline CDR1 reads LGHNA; CDR2 reads YNFKEQ. The CDR3 spans 16 residues. DNA for the CDR3: TGTGCCAGCAGCCAAGATTCGAAACTAGCGGGTAACGAGCAGTACTTC. Amino acids: CASSQDSKLAGNEQYF.

The rearrangement uses TRBV7-9 and TRBJ2-2; tentatively, D is TRBD2 (6 bases). Deletions cut 1 base from V and 5 bases from J, with 11 bases between. CDR3 size: 15 residues. Per germline, CDR1 SEHNR and CDR2 FQNEAQ (reference sequence). The CDR3 sequence is CASSLGRAATGELFF. The CDR3 DNA reads as TGTGCCAGCAGCTTAGGGAGGGCGGCGACCGGGGAGCTGTTTTTT. The variable domain in full, completed from reference TRBV7-9 and TRBJ2-2, reads DTGVSQNPRHKITKRGQNVTFRCDPISEHNRLYWYRQTLGQGPEFLTYFQNEAQLEKSRLLSDRFSAERPKGSFSTLEIQRTEQGDSAMYLCASSLGRAATGELFFGEGSRLTVL.

The chain links TRBV9 to TRBJ1-6, with TRBD1 matching over 8 bases. The CDR3 length is 15 residues. Germline CDR1 and CDR2: SGDLS and YYNGEE. V shed 0 bases and J 9 bases; nucleotides not matched to a gene: 5. The CDR3 region is CASSVEGRGPSPLHF. DNA for the CDR3: TGTGCCAGCAGCGTAGAGGGCAGGGGGCCTTCACCCCTCCACTTT.

This clone came up a few times. The chain links TRBV5-6 to TRBJ1-5; 8 nucleotides line up with TRBD1. The V gene end was trimmed by 1 base and the J gene end by 1 base; junction bases not matched to a gene: 4. This CDR3 region has 16 residues. CDR1 is SGHDT and CDR2 is YYEEEE in the germline V gene. CDR3 DNA: TGTGCCAGCAGCTTGTACAGGGGGAGAAGCAATCAGCCCCAGCATTTT. Translation: CASSLYRGRSNQPQHF. Based on the CDR3 plus reference TRBV5-6 and TRBJ1-5, the full variable domain is DAGVTQSPTHLIKTRGQQVTLRCSPKSGHDTVSWYQQALGQGPQFIFQYYEEEERQRGNFPDRFSGHQFPNYSSELNVNALLLGDSALYLCASSLYRGRSNQPQHFGDGTRLSIL.

On this clone: Mismatch with germline at one junction end may stem from a read error. This sequence joins TRBV15 and TRBJ1-5; TRBD1 might be the D (5 bases). CDR1 and CDR2 (germline): LNHNV, YYDKDF (reference sequence). The CDR3 totals 15 residues. This chain's CDR3 is CATRRVGAGRQPQHF. CDR3 coding DNA: TGTGCCACCAGAAGAGTCGGGGCCGGGCGGCAGCCCCAGCATTTT.

The chain couples TRBV7-2 to TRBJ2-1; the match to TRBD2 covers 8 bases. V shed 0 bases, J shed 7 bases, and the junction held 5 bases outside the gene matches. The CDR3 has 15 amino acids. Germline CDR1 SGHTA, CDR2 FQGNSA. The CDR3 loop reads CASSLAGLAGNEQFF. The CDR3, as DNA: TGTGCCAGCAGCTTAGCTGGTTTAGCGGGAAATGAGCAGTTCTTC.

As for this clone: This likely stems from a read error, as it lies one base from a far larger clone. The chain recombines TRBV6-4 with TRBJ2-2; 9 bases line up with TRBD2. Trimming removed 6 bases from V and 6 bases from J; junction bases left unmatched: 11. Per the germline V gene, CDR1 is MRHNA and CDR2 is SNTAGT. The CDR3 length is 16 residues. The CDR3 coding sequence is TGTGCCAGCAGGGAGACTGGCGGGGGGGCCTCCGGGGAGCTGTTTTTT. Translation: CASRETGGGASGELFF.

The CDR3 region has the DNA TGTGCCAGCAGCTACAGGTCCACGAACACCGGGGAGCTGTTTTTT. Protein sequence: CASSYRSTNTGELFF. The J gene is TRBJ2-2, the V gene TRBV2; D may be TRBD1 (5 bases). The V and J ends lost 6 bases and 0 bases respectively, with 11 bases between them. The CDR3 totals 15 residues. Germline V gene sequence: CDR1 SNHLY, CDR2 FYNNEI.

The rearrangement joins TRBV4-1 to TRBJ1-2; D remains ambiguous. V shed 1 base and J shed 7 bases, with 16 bases lying between them. There are 15 residues in the CDR3. Germline CDR1 is MGHRA and CDR2 is YSYEKL. CDR3 DNA sequence: TGCGCCAGCAGCCAAGTAGGGATTGATTACTCTGGCTACACCTTC. It translates to CASSQVGIDYSGYTF.